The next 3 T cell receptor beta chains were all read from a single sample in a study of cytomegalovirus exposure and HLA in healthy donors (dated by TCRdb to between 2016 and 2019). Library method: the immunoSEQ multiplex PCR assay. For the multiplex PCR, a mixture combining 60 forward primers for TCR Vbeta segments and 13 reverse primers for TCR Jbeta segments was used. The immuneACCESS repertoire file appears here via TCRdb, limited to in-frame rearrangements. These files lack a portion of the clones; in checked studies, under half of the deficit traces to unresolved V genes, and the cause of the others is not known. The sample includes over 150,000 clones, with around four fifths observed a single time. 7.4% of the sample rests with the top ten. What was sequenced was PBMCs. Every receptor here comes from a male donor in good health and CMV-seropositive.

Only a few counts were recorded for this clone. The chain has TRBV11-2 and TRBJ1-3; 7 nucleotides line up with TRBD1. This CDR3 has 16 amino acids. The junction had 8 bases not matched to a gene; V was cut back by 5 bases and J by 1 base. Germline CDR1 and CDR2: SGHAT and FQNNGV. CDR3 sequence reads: CASSTWTGESGNTIYF. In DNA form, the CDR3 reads TGTGCCAGCAGCACCTGGACAGGCGAATCTGGAAACACCATATATTTT.

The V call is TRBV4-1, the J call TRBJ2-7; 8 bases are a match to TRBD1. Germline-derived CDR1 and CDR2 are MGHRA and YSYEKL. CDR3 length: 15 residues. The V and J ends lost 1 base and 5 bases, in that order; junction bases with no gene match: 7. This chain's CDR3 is CASSQVGQGTDEQYF. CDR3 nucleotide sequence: TGCGCCAGCAGCCAAGTCGGACAGGGTACAGACGAGCAGTACTTC.

DNA of the CDR3: TGTGCCAGCAGCTCATGGGGACAGGGAGATGAAAAACTGTTTTTT. It is translated as CASSSWGQGDEKLFF. The chain uses TRBV7-8 and TRBJ1-4, with 9 nucleotides matching TRBD1. This CDR3 has 15 amino acids. The junction had 6 bases not matched to a gene; V was cut back by 4 bases and J by 6 bases. Looked up from germline, CDR1 is SGHVS and CDR2 is FQNEAQ.